A selection of T cell receptor beta chains follows, all from one sample in a study of beta chain features in type 1 diabetes. Produced via immunoSEQ multiplex PCR; TCRdb's table is partial and in-frame only. The profile shows about 170,000 clones, approximately 7.8% of them singletons. The sample consisted of central memory CD4+ T cells from blood. The receptor set was obtained from a woman in her forties with type 1 diabetes. Both conserved end residues are trimmed from each CDR3. Each record gives: D gene, V gene, CDR3 protein. The D gene is left open where the match is weak.

D: -; V: TRBV5-1; CDR3: ASSSAGYNYGYT
D: TRBD1; V: TRBV19; CDR3: ASSMGRQGHQPQH
D: TRBD1; V: TRBV5-6; CDR3: ASRRGTVLYGYT
D: TRBD2; V: TRBV15; CDR3: ATSRLAGGRGADTQY
D: TRBD1; V: TRBV11-3; CDR3: ASSKGQGTSSTDTQY
D: -; V: TRBV19; CDR3: ASSNQVGSYGYT
D: -; V: TRBV18; CDR3: ASSSRQETQY
D: -; V: TRBV9; CDR3: ASSVSSSGANVLT
D: TRBD2; V: TRBV4-3; CDR3: ASSQVSGANSGRANEQF
D: -; V: TRBV27; CDR3: ASSRDFRTDTQY
D: -; V: TRBV5-6; CDR3: ASSWGRQVTKNIQY
D: -; V: TRBV7-2; CDR3: ASTGPTVGYNEQF
D: -; V: TRBV5-4; CDR3: ASSVDRSYGYT
D: TRBD1; V: TRBV7-2; CDR3: ASSLRGQGINQPQH
D: -; V: TRBV4-1; CDR3: ASSQDRTLTTSNYGYT
D: -; V: TRBV29-1; CDR3: SVVEGRGGFEQY
D: TRBD2; V: TRBV11-1; CDR3: ASSPGTSSQETQY
D: TRBD1; V: TRBV28; CDR3: ASGRGGAADTQY
D: -; V: TRBV15; CDR3: ATSPGSGPSSYEQY
D: -; V: TRBV7-3; CDR3: ASSLGGSTEAF
D: TRBD1; V: TRBV2; CDR3: ASSRTGEDGYT
D: -; V: TRBV5-4; CDR3: ASSSSDFQETQY
D: -; V: TRBV7-9; CDR3: ASSLEAGNTEAF
D: -; V: TRBV30; CDR3: AWKQQGPYEQY
D: TRBD1; V: TRBV6-6; CDR3: ASSSQGAQPQH
D: -; V: TRBV6-1; CDR3: ASSEMVQQPQH
D: -; V: TRBV28; CDR3: ASSGSKETQY
D: TRBD2; V: TRBV4-2; CDR3: ASSQDTRTSGDNEQF
D: -; V: TRBV14; CDR3: ASSQNSYEQY
D: -; V: TRBV2; CDR3: ASSGWGRETREQF
D: TRBD1; V: TRBV4-1; CDR3: ASSQGQGGSYEQY
D: -; V: TRBV2; CDR3: ASSREGWATEAF
D: TRBD1; V: TRBV27; CDR3: ASSPGQGANYGYT
D: -; V: TRBV28; CDR3: ASSSTREGEKLF
D: TRBD1; V: TRBV2; CDR3: ASSRQGVLLSNTEAF
D: TRBD2; V: TRBV18; CDR3: ASSLAGTSGITQDTQY
D: -; V: TRBV25-1; CDR3: ASRRGLGQGLSQPQH
D: TRBD1; V: TRBV2; CDR3: ASSRQGQQY
D: TRBD1; V: TRBV27; CDR3: ASSLLTTGTGKETQY
D: -; V: TRBV18; CDR3: ASSQGKEYGYT
D: -; V: TRBV4-3; CDR3: ASSQTGLNSPLH
D: -; V: TRBV5-4; CDR3: ASSLGSRILTEDTQY
D: TRBD1; V: TRBV2; CDR3: ASAVTGGKNIQY
D: TRBD2; V: TRBV27; CDR3: ASSLYGAGYEQY
D: TRBD2; V: TRBV6-6; CDR3: ASRPGLANYEQY
D: -; V: TRBV4-3; CDR3: ASSQDAAGETQY
D: TRBD2; V: TRBV11-2; CDR3: ASRRSGGRGETQY
D: -; V: TRBV5-6; CDR3: ASSLSLAPAYEQY
D: -; V: TRBV29-1; CDR3: SVSWAAYEQY
D: -; V: TRBV29-1; CDR3: SVLRDMNTEAF
D: -; V: TRBV6-5; CDR3: ASSYRGASTDTQY